Sequencing of this T cell receptor beta chain was carried out in a study of cytomegalovirus exposure and HLA in healthy donors. A remark on this clone: The antigen remains undetermined.

Findings of the study overall: The authors listed 164 TCR beta chains as cytomegalovirus-associated. The records held CMV serostatus as the only immune exposure information. HLA allele associations emerged for about 18,000 TCR beta sequences in a later analysis, at 0.05 false discovery rate.

PCR involved 60 Vbeta and 13 Jbeta primers. The protocol was immunoSEQ multiplex PCR, while the TCRdb copy is restricted to in-frame clones and leaves out a portion. The sample holds 150,000 or so clones, just over 70% seen once. The sequence was collected from a man between 18 and 35 years old in good health and CMV-seropositive. Sequencing was done on a sample of PBMCs.

The CDR3 spells CASRPGTGGNQPQHF. CDR3 sequence (DNA): TGTGCCAGCAGACCCGGGACAGGGGGTAATCAGCCCCAGCATTTT. The chain employs TRBV27 and TRBJ1-5, with TRBD1 identical over 11 bases. V was pared by 6 bases and J by 4 bases, with 5 bases of the junction left unmatched. CDR1 and CDR2 (germline): MNHEY, SMNVEV (reference sequence). This CDR3 spans 15 amino acids.